Listed below are T cell receptor beta chains from one sample, sequenced in a study of blood T cell repertoires in COVID-19. The data were produced by immunoSEQ multiplex PCR, yet TCRdb's version contains in-frame clones alone and is incomplete. This table has over 250,000 clones, roughly nine tenths appearing once. The source material was peripheral blood. These TCRs come from a woman between 25 and 40 years old with COVID-19, enrolled during active disease. Each CDR3 is given with its conserved first and last residue. A D gene is named only where the DNA matches it firmly. Not every row has a clone size; where given, it reads once, few, many or a size class.

>TRBV5-6|-|-|TRBJ2-5
TGTGCCAGCAGCTTGGTAGTTCGAGAGACCCAGTACTTC
CASSLVVRETQYF
>TRBV18|-|TRBD1|TRBJ1-1
TGTGCCAGCTCACCAGAAAACAGGGGGCTGGTAGCTTTCTTT
CASSPENRGLVAFF
>TRBV19|-|-|TRBJ1-5
TGTGCCAGTAGTATTGAACTCTCCAATCAGCCCCAGCATTTT
CASSIELSNQPQHF
>TRBV30|-|-|TRBJ2-2
TGTGCCTGGAGTGTAAGTGGAGGCACCGGGGAGCTGTTTTTT
CAWSVSGGTGELFF
>TRBV27|-|-|TRBJ1-1
TGTGCCAGCAGTCGGACATCGGTTACTGAAGCTTTCTTT
CASSRTSVTEAFF
>TRBV7-9|once|TRBD2|TRBJ2-1
TGTGCCAGCAGCTTCGTTGGGACTAGTAGTCTTAATGAGCAGTTCTTC
CASSFVGTSSLNEQFF
>TRBV7-3|-|-|TRBJ1-1
TGTGCCAGCAGCCCCGATGGCTCAGAGGGCACTGAAGCTTTCTTT
CASSPDGSEGTEAFF
>TRBV9|-|TRBD1|TRBJ2-5
TGTGCCAGCAGCGTAATGGCTCAGGGGGACCAGTACTTC
CASSVMAQGDQYF
>TRBV19|-|TRBD1|TRBJ1-1
TGTGCCAGTAGCCAGGACAGGCGGAACACTGAAGCTTTCTTT
CASSQDRRNTEAFF
>TRBV27|-|-|TRBJ1-1
TGTGCCAGCTCCATAATAAGGGGTAGAGAAGCTTTCTTT
CASSIIRGREAFF
>TRBV9|once|TRBD2|TRBJ2-7
TGTGCCAGCAGCGAGACTAGCGGCTACGAGCAGTACTTC
CASSETSGYEQYF
>TRBV7-2|-|-|TRBJ1-1
TGTGCCAGCAGCTTAGACCCAGGCACTGAAGCTTTCTTT
CASSLDPGTEAFF
>TRBV15|-|TRBD1|TRBJ2-5
TGTGCCACCAGCACCGAAAGGACAGGACTAGAGACCCAGTACTTC
CATSTERTGLETQYF
>TRBV25-1|-|-|TRBJ1-3
TGTGCCAGCAGTGAATTGGGGAGGGACGTCGCTGGAAACACCATATATTTT
CASSELGRDVAGNTIYF
>TRBV5-1|few|-|TRBJ2-3
TGCGCCAGCAGCTTAACTAGCGCCGGACAGACAGATACGCAGTATTTT
CASSLTSAGQTDTQYF
>TRBV27|-|TRBD1|TRBJ1-5
TGTGCCAGCAGCCGGGACAGGGCGGATCAGCCCCAGCATTTT
CASSRDRADQPQHF
>TRBV7-9|-|-|TRBJ2-7
TGTGCCAGCAGCGCCGGGTGGGTCCGCGAGCAGTACTTC
CASSAGWVREQYF
>TRBV18|-|TRBD1|TRBJ1-4
TGTGCCAGCTCCAAGGGACAGGGTCTTGCAACTAATGAAAAACTGTTTTTT
CASSKGQGLATNEKLFF
>TRBV30|-|-|TRBJ2-7
TGTGCCTGGAGTCCCTCCGGGGGTGAGCAGTACTTC
CAWSPSGGEQYF
>TRBV2|-|TRBD1|TRBJ1-3
TGTGCCAGCAGTCCCCCGGCCGGGACAGGGTCTGGAAACACCATATATTTT
CASSPPAGTGSGNTIYF
>TRBV4-1|-|TRBD2|TRBJ2-5
TGCGCCAGCAGCCAAGAAGCGGGAAGCGGGCCTCGGAAGACCCAGTACTTC
CASSQEAGSGPRKTQYF
>TRBV7-8|-|-|TRBJ2-1
TGTGCCAGCAGCTCCCTTGACAGGATAACTTACAATGAGCAGTTCTTC
CASSSLDRITYNEQFF
>TRBV5-4|-|TRBD2|TRBJ2-7
TGTGCCAGCAGCCGGGAGCTAGCGGGCTCCTACGAGCAGTACTTC
CASSRELAGSYEQYF
>TRBV19|-|-|TRBJ2-7
TGTGCCAGTAGTATACAAGCCGTTCCCTACGAGCAGTACTTC
CASSIQAVPYEQYF
>TRBV27|few|TRBD1|TRBJ1-2
TGTGCCAGCGGAGGGACAGGGGGCAGGCATGGCTACACCTTC
CASGGTGGRHGYTF
>TRBV19|-|-|TRBJ1-5
TGTGCCAGTAGTATTGGGGGGGACCGGCCTTCTAGCAATCAGCCCCAGCATTTT
CASSIGGDRPSSNQPQHF
>TRBV28|-|-|TRBJ1-2
TGTGCCAGCAGTTTGTCCAGGGTAATTAACTATGGCTACACCTTC
CASSLSRVINYGYTF
>TRBV7-3|-|TRBD2|TRBJ2-3
TGTGCCAGCAGCCGACTAGCGGGAGAGTTCACAGATACGCAGTATTTT
CASSRLAGEFTDTQYF
>TRBV5-4|-|TRBD2|TRBJ2-2
TGTGCCAGCAGCTTCATAGCGGGAGAAGTCAGGAACGGGGAGCTGTTTTTT
CASSFIAGEVRNGELFF
>TRBV5-4|-|TRBD2|TRBJ2-7
TGTGCCAGCAGCTTCGGAATAGCGGGGGGACCCTACGAGCAGTACTTC
CASSFGIAGGPYEQYF
>TRBV30|-|TRBD2|TRBJ2-7
TGTGCCTGGGGCGTAGCGGGAGGCCTGTACGAGCAGTACTTC
CAWGVAGGLYEQYF
>TRBV10-2|-|TRBD1|TRBJ1-2
TGCGCCAGCAGTGAGCCAGGGGGCGCGAATCCCTATGGCTACACCTTC
CASSEPGGANPYGYTF
>TRBV18|-|-|TRBJ2-7
TGTGCCAGCTCACCACCGTCGCGGAGCTCCTACGAGCAGTACTTC
CASSPPSRSSYEQYF
>TRBV28|-|-|TRBJ1-1
TGTGCCAGCAGCCCCTCCCGGGGGGTTTATGTAGCTTTCTTT
CASSPSRGVYVAFF
>TRBV19|-|TRBD1|TRBJ2-1
TGTGCCAGTAGTCAACAGGGGGCTGATATGGATGAGCAGTTCTTC
CASSQQGADMDEQFF
>TRBV18|-|TRBD1|TRBJ1-2
TGTGCCAGCTCCAGTTCAGGGGGCGACTATGGCTACACCTTC
CASSSSGGDYGYTF
>TRBV11-3|-|-|TRBJ2-2
TGTGCCAGCAGTAAAAATGGAGGGGTTTTTGCCGGGGAGCTGTTTTTT
CASSKNGGVFAGELFF
>TRBV5-4|-|-|TRBJ1-2
TGTGCCAGCAGTCTACCGGCGGGTCTGGGAAACTATGGCTACACCTTC
CASSLPAGLGNYGYTF
>TRBV30|-|-|TRBJ1-5
TGTGCCTGGAGTAAGGGAGAGGGAGGCGAGCCCCAGCATTTT
CAWSKGEGGEPQHF
>TRBV15|-|-|TRBJ1-1
TGTGCCACCAGCAGAGGTGGGAGGGGAGGGTCGAACACTGAAGCTTTCTTT
CATSRGGRGGSNTEAFF
>TRBV5-6|-|-|TRBJ1-1
TGTGCCAGCAGCCCGGGAGCTACACGGGAAGCTTTCTTT
CASSPGATREAFF
>TRBV5-1|-|-|TRBJ1-1
TGCGCCAGCAGCACAGGGTTCATCGACGAAGCTTTCTTT
CASSTGFIDEAFF
>TRBV2|-|TRBD2|TRBJ2-3
TGTGCCAGCAGACTAGCGGGAGCCATAGATACGCAGTATTTT
CASRLAGAIDTQYF
>TRBV4-1|-|TRBD2|TRBJ2-1
TGCGCCAGCAGCCAAGGGGGCGGGAGGGCCTACAATGAGCAGTTCTTC
CASSQGGGRAYNEQFF
>TRBV11-3|-|-|TRBJ2-1
TGTGCCAGCAGCTCAGACAACTACAATGAGCAGTTCTTC
CASSSDNYNEQFF
>TRBV11-1|-|-|TRBJ2-3
TGTGCCAGCAGCCCAGATGAGGGAACAGATACGCAGTATTTT
CASSPDEGTDTQYF
>TRBV19|-|TRBD1|TRBJ1-1
TGTGCCAGTACCCCCATGCTAAGGACAGGGGAGACGCTGGCTTTCTTT
CASTPMLRTGETLAFF
>TRBV29-1|-|-|TRBJ2-7
TGCAGCGTCAGAGGGTTGGGGAGCGGAAACAACTACGAGCAGTACTTC
CSVRGLGSGNNYEQYF
>TRBV16|-|-|TRBJ2-1
TGTGCCAGCAGCCAGGCCCTAGGCGTACAAGATGAGCAGTTCTTC
CASSQALGVQDEQFF
>TRBV5-5|-|-|TRBJ2-5
TGTGCCAGCAGCCCCCTCGAGGGCCTGAGGGAGACCCAGTACTTC
CASSPLEGLRETQYF
>TRBV7-6|-|-|TRBJ1-1
TGTGCCAGCAGCTTAGGGGGCCACGTGAACACTGAAGCTTTCTTT
CASSLGGHVNTEAFF
>TRBV5-1|-|-|TRBJ1-6
TGCGCCAGCAGCTTAACGACGGGGTCGAGTGATTCCCTCCACTTT
CASSLTTGSSDSLHF
>TRBV27|-|-|TRBJ1-1
TGTGCCAGCAGTACCCGCGGCACGAACACTGAAGCTTTCTTT
CASSTRGTNTEAFF
>TRBV6-5|once|-|TRBJ1-1
TGTGCCAGCAGTTCGGTCCAAAGGAACACTGAAGCTTTCTTT
CASSSVQRNTEAFF
>TRBV5-1|-|-|TRBJ2-1
TGCGCCAGCGCCTGGACTGGATCCTACAATGAGCAGTTCTTC
CASAWTGSYNEQFF
>TRBV29-1|-|TRBD1|TRBJ2-1
TGCAGCGTTGAATATGGAAGGGGACAGGGGGTGAATGAGCAGTTCTTC
CSVEYGRGQGVNEQFF
>TRBV7-9|-|-|TRBJ2-7
TGTGCCAGCAGCTTATGGGCCAGGGGCGGCTCCTACGAGCAGTACTTC
CASSLWARGGSYEQYF